What follows is one T cell receptor beta chain and its context. Treatment here: oral pan-JAK inhibitor, 5-10 mg twice daily. Germline CDR1 is SGHTA and CDR2 is FQGNSA. The CDR3 runs to 13 residues. With 6 bases removed from V and 3 bases from J, the gap between germline ends came to 12 bases. This entry comes from a study of CD8+ T cells in alopecia areata. Study details: Twice daily, treated patients received 5 to 10 mg of oral tofacitinib.

In each case, RNA was isolated and then reverse transcribed into cDNA as the sequencing template. The table came from immunoSEQ multiplex PCR; TCRdb's copy has only in-frame clones and leaves some out. The repertoire holds about 190,000 clones, with approximately 56% as singletons. The chain couples TRBV7-2 to TRBJ2-7; TRBD2 is a possible D gene (6 bases). Specimen: CD4+ T cells sorted from blood, collected at week 4, from a patient treated with tofacitinib. This TCR was sampled from a human donor with alopecia areata. The CDR3: CASRDAGLYEQYF. The CDR3, as DNA: TGTGCCAGCAGGGACGCGGGACTCTACGAGCAGTACTTC.